The T cell receptor beta chain under discussion was sequenced for a study of T cell responses to AZD1222 COVID-19 vaccine. About the research overall: Doses given second, at about 4 or about 12 weeks, were pooled. Findings and limits, study-wide: Possibly, clonal diversity was underestimated; donors were largely white British and included more females. Reports say nearly half of spike-specific TCRs go after unmutated variant regions. Samples come after the peak T cell response, not at day 14.

Trimming removed 6 bases at V and 2 bases at J, with 15 bases between. In germline, CDR1 is MGHRA, CDR2 YSYEKL. The CDR3 contains 15 residues. Generated by immunoSEQ multiplex PCR, the TCRdb table keeps only in-frame clones and is missing some. The sample contains around 78,000 clones, more than 75% of which appear only once. As concerns this clone: Its antigen is unidentified.

The rearrangement links TRBV4-1 to TRBJ2-3, with no clear D. Sample: peripheral blood, taken on day 0 of AZD1222 vaccination. The clonotype was recovered from an adult in good health. The CDR3 sequence: CASRRLGLSTDTQYF. In DNA, the CDR3 is TGCGCCAGCAGACGTTTGGGGTTATCCACAGATACGCAGTATTTT.